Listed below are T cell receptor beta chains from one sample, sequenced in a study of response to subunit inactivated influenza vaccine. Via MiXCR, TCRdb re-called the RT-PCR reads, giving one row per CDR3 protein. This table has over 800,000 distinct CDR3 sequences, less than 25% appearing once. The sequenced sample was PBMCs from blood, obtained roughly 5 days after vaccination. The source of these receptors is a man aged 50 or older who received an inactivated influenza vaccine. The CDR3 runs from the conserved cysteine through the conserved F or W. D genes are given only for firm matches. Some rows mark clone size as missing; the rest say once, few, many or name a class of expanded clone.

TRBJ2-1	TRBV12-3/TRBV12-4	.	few	TGTGCCAGCAGTTTAGGTGGGGGCAGTGAGCAGTTCTTC	CASSLGGGSEQFF
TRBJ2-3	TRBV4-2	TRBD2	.	TGTGCCAGCAGCCAGGCCGGCGGGGGGAGCGATACGCAGTATTTT	CASSQAGGGSDTQYF
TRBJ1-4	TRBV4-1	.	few	TGCGCCAGCAGCCAACTATTTAATGAAAAACTGTTTTTT	CASSQLFNEKLFF
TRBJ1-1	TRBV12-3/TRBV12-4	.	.	TGTGCCAGCACTAAGCCCGGGAGTTGGACTGAAGCTTTCTTT	CASTKPGSWTEAFF
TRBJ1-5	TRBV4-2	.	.	TGTGCCAGCAGCCAAGGACCCGGTCGGCCCCAGCATTTT	CASSQGPGRPQHF
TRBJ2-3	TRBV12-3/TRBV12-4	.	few	TGTGCCAGCAGTCCCCCCCGATCCCCCCCGGGCACAGATACGCAGTATTTT	CASSPPRSPPGTDTQYF
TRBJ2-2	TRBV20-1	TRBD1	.	TGCAGTGCCCCCCGGACAGGGAAGGCGAACACCGGGGAGCTGTTTTTT	CSAPRTGKANTGELFF
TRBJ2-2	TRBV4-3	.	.	TGCGCCAGCAGCCAAGGAATCGGGAACACCGGGGAGCTGTTTTTT	CASSQGIGNTGELFF
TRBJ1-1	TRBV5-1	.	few	TGCGCCAGCAGCCTGGGGCTTTCTGGAACTGAAGCTTTCTTT	CASSLGLSGTEAFF
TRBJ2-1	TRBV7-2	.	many	TGTGCCAGCAGCTTAGATTCTGGACTCAAAAATGAGCAGTTCTTC	CASSLDSGLKNEQFF
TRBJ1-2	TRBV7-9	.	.	TGTGCCAGCAGCTTCTCAGGGTTCTATGGCTACACCTTC	CASSFSGFYGYTF
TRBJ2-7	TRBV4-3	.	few	TGCGCCAGCAGCCAAGAGCCGGGACTTCACATGGGCGAGCAGTACTTC	CASSQEPGLHMGEQYF
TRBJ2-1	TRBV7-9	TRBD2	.	TGTGCCAGCAGCTACGTAGCGGGAGGGCCTGGTAATGAGCAGTTCTTC	CASSYVAGGPGNEQFF
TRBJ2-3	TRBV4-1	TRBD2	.	TGCGCCAGCAGCCAAGTTGGACTAGCGACAGATACGCAGTATTTT	CASSQVGLATDTQYF
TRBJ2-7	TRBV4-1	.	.	TGCGCCAGCAGCCGCGTACAGTCGTCCTACGAGCAGTACTTC	CASSRVQSSYEQYF
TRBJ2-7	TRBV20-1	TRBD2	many	TGCAGTGCTAGGAGTAGCGGGAGCGAGCAGTACTTC	CSARSSGSEQYF
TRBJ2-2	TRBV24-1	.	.	TGTGCCACCAGTGATTTGGCGGCGAACACCGGGGAGCTGTTTTTT	CATSDLAANTGELFF
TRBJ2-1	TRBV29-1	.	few	TGCAGCGTTGAAGGGCCGCGGAGCTCCTACAATGAGCAGTTCTTC	CSVEGPRSSYNEQFF
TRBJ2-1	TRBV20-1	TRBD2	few	TGCAGTGCTAGTCATTCCCGGCGGGGGGGCGGGCAGTTCTTC	CSASHSRRGGGQFF
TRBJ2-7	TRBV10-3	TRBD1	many	TGTGCCACCGGACAGGGTAGCTCCTACGAGCAGTACTTC	CATGQGSSYEQYF
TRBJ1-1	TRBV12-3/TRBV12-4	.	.	TGTGCCAGCACCCTATGGGAGAACACTGAAGCTTTCTTT	CASTLWENTEAFF
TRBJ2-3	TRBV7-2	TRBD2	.	TGTGCCAGCAGGCGGGGGGCCATCACAGATACGCAGTATTTT	CASRRGAITDTQYF
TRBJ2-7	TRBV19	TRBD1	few	TGTGCCAGTAGTACGTACAGGGGGCCCTACGAGCAGTACTTC	CASSTYRGPYEQYF
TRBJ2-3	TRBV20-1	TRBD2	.	TGCAGTGCTAGCGATCCTGCGGGGGCAGATACGCAGTATTTT	CSASDPAGADTQYF
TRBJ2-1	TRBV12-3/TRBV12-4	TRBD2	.	TGTGCCAGCACCCCGGGGCTAGCGGGAGGTCCCAATGAGCAGTTCTTC	CASTPGLAGGPNEQFF
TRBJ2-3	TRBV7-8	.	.	TGTGCCAGCAGCACCTGGGCTAGCACAGATACGCAGTATTTT	CASSTWASTDTQYF
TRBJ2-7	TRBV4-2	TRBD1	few	TGTGCCAGCAGCCAAGACTGGGACAGGGGGCGTGAGCAGTACTTC	CASSQDWDRGREQYF
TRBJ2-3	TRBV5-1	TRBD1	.	TGCGCCAGCAGCTTTGGTGAGGGGGCGACGAGGGCAGATACGCAGTATTTT	CASSFGEGATRADTQYF
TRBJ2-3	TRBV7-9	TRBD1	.	TGTGCCAGCAGCCCACGGGACAGCGGTGCAGATACGCAGTATTTT	CASSPRDSGADTQYF
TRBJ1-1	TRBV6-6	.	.	TGTGCCAGCAGTTACGACGGGAACACTGAAGCTTTCTTT	CASSYDGNTEAFF
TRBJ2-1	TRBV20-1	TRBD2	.	TGCAGTGCTAGAGATAGACTAGCGGGATCCTTCGCTGAGCAGTTCTTC	CSARDRLAGSFAEQFF
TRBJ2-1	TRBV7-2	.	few	TGTGCCAGCAGCTTAGGGCAGGGGCATGAGCAGTTCTTC	CASSLGQGHEQFF
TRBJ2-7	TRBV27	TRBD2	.	TGTGCCAGCAGGCCGCTAGCGGGATCAACCTACGAGCAGTACTTC	CASRPLAGSTYEQYF
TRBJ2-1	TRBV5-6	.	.	TGTGCCAGCAGCCCCCTGGCGGCGAGCTCCTACAATGAGCAGTTCTTC	CASSPLAASSYNEQFF
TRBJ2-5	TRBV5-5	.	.	TGTGCCAGCAGCTCCCGGGACGCCACGGAGACCCAGTACTTC	CASSSRDATETQYF
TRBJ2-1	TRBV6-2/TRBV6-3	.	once	TGTGCCAGCAGTTACCCCACAGGGACAAACTCCTACAATGAGCAGTTCTTC	CASSYPTGTNSYNEQFF
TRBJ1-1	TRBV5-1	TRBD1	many	TGCGCCAGCAGCTTGGAAAAGGGGGCGCGCGCCACTGAAGCTTTCTTT	CASSLEKGARATEAFF
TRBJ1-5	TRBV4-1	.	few	TGCGCCAGCAGCCCAAGGAGCGCCCTTCAGCCCCAGCATTTT	CASSPRSALQPQHF
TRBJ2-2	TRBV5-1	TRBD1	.	TGCGCCAGCAGCTTGCTGACAGGGTCAAACGGGGAGCTGTTTTTT	CASSLLTGSNGELFF
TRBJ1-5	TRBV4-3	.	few	TGCGCCAGCAGCCAAGTCAGGGAAACTCATCAGCCCCAGCATTTT	CASSQVRETHQPQHF
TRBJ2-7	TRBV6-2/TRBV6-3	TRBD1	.	TGTGCCAGCAGTTACGCAGGGGGCCCTGCCTACGAGCAGTACTTC	CASSYAGGPAYEQYF
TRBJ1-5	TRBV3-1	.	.	TGTGCCAGCAGCCAAGTTCCTACGACGAGGTATAGCAATCAGCCCCAGCATTTT	CASSQVPTTRYSNQPQHF
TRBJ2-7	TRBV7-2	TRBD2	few	TGTGCCAGCAGCTTAGTCCCTAGCGGGGGAAGCTCCTACGAGCAGTACTTC	CASSLVPSGGSSYEQYF
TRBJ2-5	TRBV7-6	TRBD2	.	TGTGCCAGCAGCTTAGTTGGGCTTGGTGGCGGGGGTGATAAAGAGACCCAGTACTTC	CASSLVGLGGGGDKETQYF
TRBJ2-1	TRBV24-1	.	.	TGTGCCACCAGTGAGGACACTTACAATGAGCAGTTCTTC	CATSEDTYNEQFF
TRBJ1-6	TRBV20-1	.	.	TGCAGTGCTAGAGTTGGGGGACAATATAATTCACCCCTCCACTTT	CSARVGGQYNSPLHF
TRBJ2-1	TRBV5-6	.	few	TGTGCCAGCAGCTTGGAGGAGAATGAGCAGTTCTTC	CASSLEENEQFF
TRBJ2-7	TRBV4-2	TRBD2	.	TGTGCCAGCAGCCAAGATTCGGGAGGACCCTCCTACGAGCAGTACTTC	CASSQDSGGPSYEQYF
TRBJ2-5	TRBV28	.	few	TGTGCCAGCAGTTTATATGCCAGGGAAGAGACCCAGTACTTC	CASSLYAREETQYF
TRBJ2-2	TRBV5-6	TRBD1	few	TGTGCCAGCAGCTCGACAGGGGTCTACACCGGGGAGCTGTTTTTT	CASSSTGVYTGELFF
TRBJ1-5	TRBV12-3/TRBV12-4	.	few	TGTGCCAGCAGTTTACTGGAAAGTCAGCCCCAGCATTTT	CASSLLESQPQHF
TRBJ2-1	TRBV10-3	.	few	TGTGCCATCAGTGAGTCGTACAGGGACACGTCCTACAATGAGCAGTTCTTC	CAISESYRDTSYNEQFF
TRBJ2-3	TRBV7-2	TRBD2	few	TGTGCCAGCAGCACGGGACTAGCGGGGGGAGATACGCAGTATTTT	CASSTGLAGGDTQYF
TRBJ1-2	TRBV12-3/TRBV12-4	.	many	TGTGCCAGCAGTTTTGGCAGTAACTATGGCTACACCTTC	CASSFGSNYGYTF
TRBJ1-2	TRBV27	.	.	TGTGCCAGCAGTCCGGGGCGGGGCCCTTATGGCTACACCTTC	CASSPGRGPYGYTF
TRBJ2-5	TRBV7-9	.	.	TGTGCCAGCAGCAGTCGGGCCACGGTCGGGGAGACCCAGTACTTC	CASSSRATVGETQYF